Listed below are T cell receptor beta chains from one sample, sequenced in a study of T cell repertoires in cytomegalovirus infection. These TCRs' antigens remain unknown. One entry per CDR3 protein results from TCRdb running MiXCR on the reads. The sample holds about 570,000 distinct CDR3 sequences, almost 40% seen once. The sequenced sample was cultured PBMCs, obtained from culture after CMV antigen stimulation. These receptors were obtained from a human donor in good health (CMV status not recorded). Some clones in this sample may be carry-over from other donors' samples. Each CDR3 is given with its conserved first and last residue. Each record gives: V gene, D gene, J gene, clone size, CDR3 DNA, CDR3 protein. A D gene is named only where the DNA matches it firmly. Where a row states a size, it is once, few, many or the class of an expanded clone; other rows omit it.

TRBV7-2	TRBD2	TRBJ2-6	few	TGTGCCAGCAGCCCGGGACCGGGGGAGGGGACCAACGTCCTGACTTTC	CASSPGPGEGTNVLTF
TRBV11-2	-	TRBJ1-6	-	TGTGCCAGCAGCTTAGAACGACAGGCGATCAATTCACCCCTCCACTTT	CASSLERQAINSPLHF
TRBV7-6	-	TRBJ2-3	many	TGTGCCAGCAGCGTAAGGAAATCGGATACGCAGTATTTT	CASSVRKSDTQYF
TRBV4-1	TRBD1	TRBJ2-7	few	TGCGCCAGCAGTTGGACCGGGACAGAGAACGAGCAGTACTTC	CASSWTGTENEQYF
TRBV20-1	-	TRBJ1-1	-	TGCAGTGCTAGAGAGAGGGAGATGAACACTGAAGCTTTCTTT	CSAREREMNTEAFF
TRBV7-2	-	TRBJ2-7	-	TGTGCCAGCAGCACTAGGGGACTTGGCTCCTACGAGCAGTACTTC	CASSTRGLGSYEQYF
TRBV19	-	TRBJ2-6	-	TGTGCCAGTAGTCTAGGACAGATCACCTGGGTCTCTGGGGCCAACGTCCTGACTTTC	CASSLGQITWVSGANVLTF
TRBV28	-	TRBJ2-1	-	TGTGCCAGCAGACCCTCCTTTCTCCATAGCGGACTTGAACAGTTCTTC	CASRPSFLHSGLEQFF
TRBV7-9	-	TRBJ2-5	few	TGTGCCAGCAGCCGGGCTGATTTGAATCAAGAGACCCAGTACTTC	CASSRADLNQETQYF
TRBV7-2	-	TRBJ1-6	many	TGTGCCAGCAGCTGGGAGGGACGGAGTAATTCACCCCTCCACTTT	CASSWEGRSNSPLHF
TRBV20-1	TRBD1	TRBJ1-2	-	TGCAGTGCTCCTCCGACAGGGGACTATGGCTACACCTTC	CSAPPTGDYGYTF
TRBV11-3	TRBD2	TRBJ2-1	few	TGTGCCAGCAGCTCTGTGACTAGCGGGGGCTACAATGAGCAGTTCTTC	CASSSVTSGGYNEQFF
TRBV11-3	-	TRBJ2-3	few	TGTGCCAGCAGCTTAGAAGGGGGCGGGACTCAGGGCTCAGATACGCAGTATTTT	CASSLEGGGTQGSDTQYF
TRBV19	TRBD2	TRBJ2-2	-	TGTGCCAGAACCAGAGCGGGAGTCCAGGTTTCCGGGGAGCTGTTTTTT	CARTRAGVQVSGELFF
TRBV7-8	-	TRBJ2-5	many	TGTGCCAGCAGCTTAAGCCTGCCCGGGGTTGAGACCCAGTACTTC	CASSLSLPGVETQYF
TRBV4-1	-	TRBJ1-6	-	TGCGCCAGCAGCCCCGAGGGGGGTTCACCCCTCCACTTT	CASSPEGGSPLHF
TRBV7-9	-	TRBJ1-1	few	TGTGCCAGCAGCTTAGTACAGAGCAACACTGAAGCTTTCTTT	CASSLVQSNTEAFF
TRBV7-2	-	TRBJ2-1	few	TGTGCCAGCAGCTTAGGAGGGGTAGGGAACAATGAGCAGTTCTTC	CASSLGGVGNNEQFF
TRBV4-1	-	TRBJ2-1	-	TGCGCCAGCAGCCCGCTCGCCCGAGCGGGAAGGGGGGGGTACAATGAGCAGTTCTTC	CASSPLARAGRGGYNEQFF
TRBV7-6	TRBD1	TRBJ1-4	-	TGTGCCAGCAGAGAGGACAGGGAAGATGAAAAACTGTTTTTT	CASREDREDEKLFF
TRBV27	-	TRBJ1-6	once	TGCGCCAGCAGTCTCAGGGAGGGTCTGTCACCCCTCCACTTT	CASSLREGLSPLHF
TRBV7-9	TRBD2	TRBJ2-5	few	TGTGCCAGCTATGGACGGGCTAGCGGGAGCCAAGAGACCCAGTACTTC	CASYGRASGSQETQYF
TRBV6-5	TRBD2	TRBJ2-2	-	TGTGCCAGCAGACCCCCCGGGCGGGAGACCGGGGAGCTGTTTTTT	CASRPPGRETGELFF
TRBV11-2	TRBD2	TRBJ2-3	-	TGTGCCAGCAGGACCCTTAGCGGGGGCGTCACAGATACGCAGTATTTT	CASRTLSGGVTDTQYF
TRBV6-2/TRBV6-3	-	TRBJ1-5	-	TGTGCCAGCGGTCCCAAGCGGCCCTATAGCAATCAGCCCCAGCATTTT	CASGPKRPYSNQPQHF
TRBV15	-	TRBJ2-7	-	TGTGCCACCAGCAGAGATTCGACAGGATACTCCTACGAGCAGTACTTC	CATSRDSTGYSYEQYF